These T cell receptor beta chains were read from a single sample in a study of blood T cell repertoires in COVID-19. The data were produced by immunoSEQ multiplex PCR, yet TCRdb's version contains in-frame clones alone and is incomplete. The sample has some 46,000 clones; over 75% are singletons. Sequencing was carried out using peripheral blood. The receptors here all came from a woman in her sixties with acute or convalescent COVID-19. CDR3s include the opening cysteine and the closing phenylalanine or tryptophan. A D gene is named only where the DNA matches it firmly. Clone sizes are given selectively: once, few, many, or a class where the clone is expanded.

v_call: TRBV18; cdr3_length: 17; d_call: TRBD1; j_call: TRBJ2-2; clone_size: .; cdr3_nt: TGTGCCAGCTCACCTCTCGGCGGGACAGGGGTAGCCGGGGAGCTGTTTTTT; cdr3_aa: CASSPLGGTGVAGELFF
v_call: TRBV27; cdr3_length: 14; d_call: .; j_call: TRBJ1-1; clone_size: .; cdr3_nt: TGTGCCAGCAGTCCAAGACAGTTAATCACTGAAGCTTTCTTT; cdr3_aa: CASSPRQLITEAFF
v_call: TRBV7-2; cdr3_length: 13; d_call: TRBD2; j_call: TRBJ2-2; clone_size: .; cdr3_nt: TGTGCCAGCAGCTCCATAGCGGGGGGGGAGCTGTTTTTT; cdr3_aa: CASSSIAGGELFF
v_call: TRBV27; cdr3_length: 15; d_call: TRBD1; j_call: TRBJ2-1; clone_size: .; cdr3_nt: TGTGCCAGCAGTCCAGGGACAGGGCAAAGCAATGAGCAGTTCTTC; cdr3_aa: CASSPGTGQSNEQFF
v_call: TRBV10-3; cdr3_length: 12; d_call: .; j_call: TRBJ2-1; clone_size: .; cdr3_nt: TGTGCCATCAGTGATCCGAAGGAGGAGCAGTTCTTC; cdr3_aa: CAISDPKEEQFF
v_call: TRBV18; cdr3_length: 13; d_call: .; j_call: TRBJ1-5; clone_size: .; cdr3_nt: TGTGCCAGCTCACCAGGGCCTCATCAGCCCCAGCATTTT; cdr3_aa: CASSPGPHQPQHF
v_call: TRBV11-1; cdr3_length: 14; d_call: TRBD2; j_call: TRBJ2-2; clone_size: .; cdr3_nt: TGTGCCAGCAGCTTACGGACTAGCGGCGGGGAGCTGTTTTTT; cdr3_aa: CASSLRTSGGELFF
v_call: TRBV2; cdr3_length: 13; d_call: .; j_call: TRBJ2-7; clone_size: .; cdr3_nt: TGTGCCAGCAGTGAAGCGCTTGAAGGGAGCGGGTACTTC; cdr3_aa: CASSEALEGSGYF
v_call: TRBV6-6; cdr3_length: 13; d_call: .; j_call: TRBJ1-2; clone_size: .; cdr3_nt: TGTGCCAGCAGGGCTCAGGGTATCTATGGCTACACCTTC; cdr3_aa: CASRAQGIYGYTF
v_call: TRBV19; cdr3_length: 15; d_call: TRBD1; j_call: TRBJ1-5; clone_size: .; cdr3_nt: TGTGCCAGTAGGGCGGGACAGGCGTTCAATCAGCCCCAGCATTTT; cdr3_aa: CASRAGQAFNQPQHF
v_call: TRBV4-1; cdr3_length: 18; d_call: .; j_call: TRBJ1-6; clone_size: .; cdr3_nt: TGCGCCAGCAGCCAAGATACAGGGTTGGGCTCCTATAATTCACCCCTCCACTTT; cdr3_aa: CASSQDTGLGSYNSPLHF
v_call: TRBV9; cdr3_length: 17; d_call: .; j_call: TRBJ2-3; clone_size: .; cdr3_nt: TGTGCCAGCAGCCCCCGACTTGTACTGACCTCCACAGATACGCAGTATTTT; cdr3_aa: CASSPRLVLTSTDTQYF
v_call: TRBV6-5; cdr3_length: 14; d_call: TRBD2; j_call: TRBJ2-1; clone_size: .; cdr3_nt: TGTGCCACCCTAGCGGGCCCCTCCTACAATGAGCAGTTCTTC; cdr3_aa: CATLAGPSYNEQFF
v_call: TRBV23-1; cdr3_length: 12; d_call: .; j_call: TRBJ1-2; clone_size: .; cdr3_nt: TGCGCCAGCAGTCAAGGGGGAGGAGGCTACACCTTC; cdr3_aa: CASSQGGGGYTF
v_call: TRBV7-6; cdr3_length: 15; d_call: TRBD2; j_call: TRBJ2-1; clone_size: .; cdr3_nt: TGTGCCAGCAGCGTTTCCCTAGCGGGGGGAGGTGAGCAGTTCTTC; cdr3_aa: CASSVSLAGGGEQFF
v_call: TRBV27; cdr3_length: 15; d_call: .; j_call: TRBJ1-5; clone_size: .; cdr3_nt: TGTGCCAGCAGTTTAGGAGGGAATGAGGCCCAGCCCCAGCATTTT; cdr3_aa: CASSLGGNEAQPQHF
v_call: TRBV19; cdr3_length: 15; d_call: TRBD1; j_call: TRBJ2-1; clone_size: .; cdr3_nt: TGTGCCAGTAGCCGGGACAGGAGTCACTACAATGAGCAGTTCTTC; cdr3_aa: CASSRDRSHYNEQFF
v_call: TRBV5-1; cdr3_length: 17; d_call: TRBD1; j_call: TRBJ1-1; clone_size: .; cdr3_nt: TGCGCCAGCAGCTTGGTGGGACAGGGGGTGCCTAACACTGAAGCTTTCTTT; cdr3_aa: CASSLVGQGVPNTEAFF
v_call: TRBV7-2; cdr3_length: 15; d_call: TRBD2; j_call: TRBJ2-4; clone_size: .; cdr3_nt: TGTGCCAGCAGCTTAACAGCGGGGGGTCCAAACATTCAGTACTTC; cdr3_aa: CASSLTAGGPNIQYF
v_call: TRBV4-2; cdr3_length: 17; d_call: TRBD2; j_call: TRBJ2-7; clone_size: .; cdr3_nt: TGTGCCAGCAGCCAGGGCCGTCTAGCGGCGATCTCCTACGAGCAGTACTTC; cdr3_aa: CASSQGRLAAISYEQYF
v_call: TRBV10-1; cdr3_length: 15; d_call: .; j_call: TRBJ2-7; clone_size: .; cdr3_nt: TGCGCCAGCAGTGAGTACCGGGGGTCCTCCTACGAGCAGTACTTC; cdr3_aa: CASSEYRGSSYEQYF
v_call: TRBV10-2; cdr3_length: 13; d_call: .; j_call: TRBJ1-6; clone_size: .; cdr3_nt: TGCGCCAGCAGTGAGTCCCCCGTTTCACCCCTCCACTTT; cdr3_aa: CASSESPVSPLHF
v_call: TRBV7-3; cdr3_length: 15; d_call: .; j_call: TRBJ1-5; clone_size: .; cdr3_nt: TGTGCCAGCAGCTTAACGACAGGTGTTAACCAGCCCCAGCATTTT; cdr3_aa: CASSLTTGVNQPQHF
v_call: TRBV6-2/TRBV6-3; cdr3_length: 17; d_call: .; j_call: TRBJ1-5; clone_size: once; cdr3_nt: TGTGCCAGCAGTCCGAACGAACAGGGATGGGGCAATCAGCCCCAGCATTTT; cdr3_aa: CASSPNEQGWGNQPQHF
v_call: TRBV11-2; cdr3_length: 13; d_call: .; j_call: TRBJ2-3; clone_size: .; cdr3_nt: TGTGCCAGCAGTTTATCTAGCACAGATACGCAGTATTTT; cdr3_aa: CASSLSSTDTQYF
v_call: TRBV7-3; cdr3_length: 14; d_call: .; j_call: TRBJ1-2; clone_size: .; cdr3_nt: TGTGCCAGCAGCTCTGAGACGGGAGGACAAGGCTACACCTTC; cdr3_aa: CASSSETGGQGYTF
v_call: TRBV27; cdr3_length: 12; d_call: .; j_call: TRBJ2-5; clone_size: .; cdr3_nt: TGTGCCGGCTTGGAGTGCCAAGAGACCCAGTACTTC; cdr3_aa: CAGLECQETQYF
v_call: TRBV7-6; cdr3_length: 15; d_call: TRBD1; j_call: TRBJ1-1; clone_size: .; cdr3_nt: TGTGCCAGCAGCGAAGAGACAGGGTCAGTCCCTGAAGCTTTCTTT; cdr3_aa: CASSEETGSVPEAFF
v_call: TRBV29-1; cdr3_length: 13; d_call: TRBD1; j_call: TRBJ2-7; clone_size: .; cdr3_nt: TGCAGCGTTAGGGACAGGGTCGCCTACGAGCAGTACTTC; cdr3_aa: CSVRDRVAYEQYF
v_call: TRBV5-5; cdr3_length: 11; d_call: .; j_call: TRBJ1-2; clone_size: .; cdr3_nt: TGTGCCAGCAGCTTGCTCTCCGGCTACACCTTC; cdr3_aa: CASSLLSGYTF
v_call: TRBV28; cdr3_length: 11; d_call: .; j_call: TRBJ1-2; clone_size: .; cdr3_nt: TGTGCCACCGAGGGTTCGGCTGGCTACACCTTC; cdr3_aa: CATEGSAGYTF
v_call: TRBV7-6; cdr3_length: 15; d_call: .; j_call: TRBJ2-7; clone_size: .; cdr3_nt: TGTGCCAGCAGCCCACTAGGAGGTGGGGGGAACGAGCAGTACTTC; cdr3_aa: CASSPLGGGGNEQYF
v_call: TRBV6-5; cdr3_length: 14; d_call: TRBD1; j_call: TRBJ1-3; clone_size: .; cdr3_nt: TGTGCCAGCAGGGCCGGGACAGCTGGAAACACCATATATTTT; cdr3_aa: CASRAGTAGNTIYF
v_call: TRBV7-8; cdr3_length: 14; d_call: TRBD1; j_call: TRBJ1-2; clone_size: .; cdr3_nt: TGTGCCAGCAGCCAGGACAGGGGCAACTATGGCTACACCTTC; cdr3_aa: CASSQDRGNYGYTF
v_call: TRBV3-1/TRBV3-2; cdr3_length: 15; d_call: TRBD2; j_call: TRBJ2-2; clone_size: .; cdr3_nt: TGTGCCAGCAGCGTCAGGCGGGGGGTCGCCGGGGAGCTGTTTTTT; cdr3_aa: CASSVRRGVAGELFF
v_call: TRBV24-1; cdr3_length: 16; d_call: TRBD1; j_call: TRBJ2-7; clone_size: .; cdr3_nt: TGTGCCACCAGTGACCCGGGACAGGGGGAGGACTACGAGCAGTACTTC; cdr3_aa: CATSDPGQGEDYEQYF
v_call: TRBV6-2/TRBV6-3; cdr3_length: 18; d_call: .; j_call: TRBJ2-2; clone_size: .; cdr3_nt: TGTGCCAGCAGTTACTCGATACCGTTAGGCGGGAACACCGGGGAGCTGTTTTTT; cdr3_aa: CASSYSIPLGGNTGELFF
v_call: TRBV5-4; cdr3_length: 15; d_call: .; j_call: TRBJ2-5; clone_size: .; cdr3_nt: TGTGCCAGCAGCTTGAGGCAGGGCCCCCAAGAGACCCAGTACTTC; cdr3_aa: CASSLRQGPQETQYF
v_call: TRBV3-1/TRBV3-2; cdr3_length: 12; d_call: .; j_call: TRBJ1-5; clone_size: .; cdr3_nt: TGTGCCAGCAGCCGAGGAGAGCAGCCCCAGCATTTT; cdr3_aa: CASSRGEQPQHF
v_call: TRBV5-1; cdr3_length: 14; d_call: TRBD1; j_call: TRBJ2-2; clone_size: .; cdr3_nt: TGCGCCAGCAGCGGATATACAGGGGCCGGGGAGCTGTTTTTT; cdr3_aa: CASSGYTGAGELFF
v_call: TRBV19; cdr3_length: 11; d_call: .; j_call: TRBJ1-1; clone_size: .; cdr3_nt: TGTGCATCCGGCGGGTATACTGAAGCTTTCTTT; cdr3_aa: CASGGYTEAFF
v_call: TRBV19; cdr3_length: 14; d_call: .; j_call: TRBJ1-1; clone_size: few; cdr3_nt: TGTGCCAGTAGTGGCTGGGGCCTGAACACTGAAGCTTTCTTT; cdr3_aa: CASSGWGLNTEAFF
v_call: TRBV6-5; cdr3_length: 12; d_call: TRBD2; j_call: TRBJ2-1; clone_size: .; cdr3_nt: TGTGCCAGCAGAACCTCTAGCGGGGGTTTGTTCTTC; cdr3_aa: CASRTSSGGLFF
v_call: TRBV3-1/TRBV3-2; cdr3_length: 14; d_call: TRBD1; j_call: TRBJ1-6; clone_size: medium-sized; cdr3_nt: TGTGCCAGCAGCCAAAACAGGGGTAATTCACCCCTCCACTTT; cdr3_aa: CASSQNRGNSPLHF
v_call: TRBV30; cdr3_length: 12; d_call: .; j_call: TRBJ1-2; clone_size: few; cdr3_nt: TGTGCCTGGAGTGTACTGGCGGGTGGCTACACCTTC; cdr3_aa: CAWSVLAGGYTF
v_call: TRBV18; cdr3_length: 15; d_call: .; j_call: TRBJ2-7; clone_size: .; cdr3_nt: TGTGCCAGCTCACGAAACAGGGAACCTAGGGTCGAGCAGTACTTC; cdr3_aa: CASSRNREPRVEQYF